These T cell receptor beta chains were read from a single sample in a study of blood T cells in healthy people across ages. Each CDR3 protein gets one entry after TCRdb re-called the 5' RACE reads with MiXCR. The sample contains some 760,000 distinct CDR3 sequences, 20% to 30% of which appear only once. This sample was shared with a second study, whose subject was T cells of mothers and their children.

The specimen was blood. The source of these receptors is a boy aged 5 to 17 in good health. Both conserved end residues are part of each CDR3. The D gene is left open where the match is weak. The listing skips clone size in some rows; elsewhere it reads once, few, many or a size class.

abundance: NA; j_gene: TRBJ2-1; v_gene: TRBV7-3; d_gene: TRBD2; len: 15; CDR3aa: CASSALAGGLNEQFF; CDR3nt: TGTGCCAGCAGCGCACTAGCGGGAGGGCTCAATGAGCAGTTCTTC
abundance: few; j_gene: TRBJ1-4; v_gene: TRBV29-1; d_gene: NA; len: 11; CDR3aa: CSVERQGSNFF; CDR3nt: TGCAGCGTTGAGAGGCAGGGATCCAACTTTTTT
abundance: NA; j_gene: TRBJ2-4; v_gene: TRBV21-1; d_gene: NA; len: 18; CDR3aa: CASSKIWGSLVAKNIQYF; CDR3nt: TGTGCCAGCAGCAAAATCTGGGGTTCCCTCGTAGCCAAAAACATTCAGTACTTC
abundance: few; j_gene: TRBJ2-7; v_gene: TRBV6-2/TRBV6-3; d_gene: NA; len: 12; CDR3aa: CASRPLLGEQYF; CDR3nt: TGTGCCAGCAGGCCCCTCCTTGGCGAGCAGTACTTC
abundance: few; j_gene: TRBJ2-1; v_gene: TRBV7-2; d_gene: NA; len: 14; CDR3aa: CASSLDPQNNEQFF; CDR3nt: TGTGCCAGCAGCTTAGACCCGCAAAACAATGAGCAGTTCTTC
abundance: NA; j_gene: TRBJ2-2; v_gene: TRBV15; d_gene: NA; len: 15; CDR3aa: CATSRDAGRTGELFF; CDR3nt: TGTGCCACCAGCAGAGATGCAGGGCGGACCGGGGAGCTGTTTTTT
abundance: few; j_gene: TRBJ1-5; v_gene: TRBV18; d_gene: TRBD1; len: 13; CDR3aa: CASSDREHQPQHF; CDR3nt: TGTGCCAGCTCAGACAGGGAGCATCAGCCCCAGCATTTT
abundance: NA; j_gene: TRBJ2-2; v_gene: TRBV5-1; d_gene: TRBD1; len: 18; CDR3aa: CASSPRPDRAPNTGELFF; CDR3nt: TGCGCCAGCAGCCCCCGCCCCGACAGGGCTCCGAACACCGGGGAGTTGTTTTTT
abundance: NA; j_gene: TRBJ2-6; v_gene: TRBV20-1; d_gene: NA; len: 15; CDR3aa: CSARAQRSGANVLTF; CDR3nt: TGCAGTGCTAGAGCCCAGCGCTCTGGGGCCAACGTCCTGACTTTC
abundance: few; j_gene: TRBJ2-7; v_gene: TRBV19; d_gene: NA; len: 14; CDR3aa: CASSMSSITYEQYF; CDR3nt: TGTGCCAGTAGTATGTCAAGCATTACCTACGAGCAGTACTTC
abundance: few; j_gene: TRBJ1-5; v_gene: TRBV20-1; d_gene: NA; len: 15; CDR3aa: CSARSSVYSNQPQHF; CDR3nt: TGCAGTGCTAGGAGCAGTGTCTATAGCAATCAGCCCCAGCATTTT
abundance: NA; j_gene: TRBJ2-1; v_gene: TRBV9; d_gene: NA; len: 14; CDR3aa: CASSRATPYNEQFF; CDR3nt: TGTGCCAGCAGTAGGGCTACCCCCTACAATGAGCAGTTCTTC
abundance: NA; j_gene: TRBJ2-5; v_gene: TRBV12-3/TRBV12-4; d_gene: NA; len: 15; CDR3aa: CASREEGTYQETQYF; CDR3nt: TGTGCCAGCAGAGAAGAGGGGACGTACCAAGAGACCCAGTACTTC
abundance: NA; j_gene: TRBJ2-5; v_gene: TRBV20-1; d_gene: NA; len: 13; CDR3aa: CSADRDNQETQYF; CDR3nt: TGCAGTGCAGACCGGGACAACCAAGAGACCCAGTACTTC
abundance: few; j_gene: TRBJ2-2; v_gene: TRBV4-1; d_gene: NA; len: 13; CDR3aa: CASSQQGSGELFF; CDR3nt: TGCGCCAGCAGCCAACAGGGGTCCGGGGAGCTGTTTTTT
abundance: few; j_gene: TRBJ2-1; v_gene: TRBV18; d_gene: NA; len: 15; CDR3aa: CASSPSQVGVNEQFF; CDR3nt: TGTGCCAGCTCACCTTCGCAGGTGGGGGTCAATGAGCAGTTCTTC
abundance: NA; j_gene: TRBJ2-1; v_gene: TRBV25-1; d_gene: NA; len: 12; CDR3aa: CASSALGNEQFF; CDR3nt: TGTGCCAGCAGTGCGTTGGGCAATGAGCAGTTCTTC
abundance: many; j_gene: TRBJ2-7; v_gene: TRBV9; d_gene: TRBD1; len: 15; CDR3aa: CASSVDGTGSYEQYF; CDR3nt: TGTGCCAGCAGCGTGGACGGGACAGGTTCCTACGAGCAGTACTTC
abundance: NA; j_gene: TRBJ2-1; v_gene: TRBV29-1; d_gene: NA; len: 13; CDR3aa: CSVGGLFMDEQFF; CDR3nt: TGCAGCGTTGGAGGACTCTTTATGGATGAGCAGTTCTTC
abundance: few; j_gene: TRBJ2-3; v_gene: TRBV7-6; d_gene: TRBD1; len: 14; CDR3aa: CASSHRDSPDTQYF; CDR3nt: TGTGCCAGCAGCCACCGGGACAGTCCCGATACGCAGTATTTT
abundance: few; j_gene: TRBJ2-1; v_gene: TRBV4-3; d_gene: TRBD2; len: 16; CDR3aa: CASSQVRPSGRGEQFF; CDR3nt: TGCGCCAGCAGCCAAGTGCGCCCCAGCGGGAGGGGTGAGCAGTTCTTC
abundance: few; j_gene: TRBJ2-3; v_gene: TRBV3-1; d_gene: TRBD1; len: 17; CDR3aa: CASSPRRGQGRSDTQYF; CDR3nt: TGTGCCAGCAGCCCCCGGCGGGGACAGGGACGATCAGATACGCAGTATTTT
abundance: NA; j_gene: TRBJ2-5; v_gene: TRBV20-1; d_gene: TRBD2; len: 17; CDR3aa: CSAGTSGRAEGGETQYF; CDR3nt: TGCAGTGCCGGAACTAGCGGGAGGGCCGAAGGTGGAGAGACCCAGTACTTC
abundance: NA; j_gene: TRBJ2-1; v_gene: TRBV18; d_gene: TRBD2; len: 15; CDR3aa: CASSPRPGLGNEQFF; CDR3nt: TGTGCCAGCTCACCACGACCGGGACTAGGCAATGAGCAGTTCTTC
abundance: few; j_gene: TRBJ1-4; v_gene: TRBV2; d_gene: TRBD1; len: 16; CDR3aa: CASSGTNRGSKEKLFF; CDR3nt: TGTGCCAGCAGTGGTACAAACAGGGGCTCCAAGGAAAAACTGTTTTTT
abundance: few; j_gene: TRBJ2-3; v_gene: TRBV12-3/TRBV12-4; d_gene: NA; len: 14; CDR3aa: CASSYVSSTDTQYF; CDR3nt: TGTGCCAGCAGCTACGTTTCTAGCACAGATACGCAGTATTTT
abundance: NA; j_gene: TRBJ1-2; v_gene: TRBV4-1; d_gene: NA; len: 17; CDR3aa: CASSPLAQGIANYGCTF; CDR3nt: TGCGCCAGCAGCCCCCTGGCGCAGGGGATAGCTAACTATGGCTGCACCTTC
abundance: NA; j_gene: TRBJ1-1; v_gene: TRBV7-3; d_gene: TRBD1; len: 15; CDR3aa: CASSLQGARETEAFF; CDR3nt: TGTGCCAGCAGCTTGCAGGGGGCGCGTGAAACTGAAGCTTTCTTT
abundance: few; j_gene: TRBJ2-3; v_gene: TRBV28; d_gene: NA; len: 12; CDR3aa: CASSPQGKREKF; CDR3nt: TGTGCCAGCAGTCCCCAGGGGAAGCGGGAAAAATTT
abundance: few; j_gene: TRBJ2-5; v_gene: TRBV7-9; d_gene: NA; len: 17; CDR3aa: CASNPRWGQGGEETQYF; CDR3nt: TGTGCCAGCAACCCCCGGTGGGGACAAGGTGGAGAAGAGACCCAGTACTTC
abundance: few; j_gene: TRBJ2-2; v_gene: TRBV20-1; d_gene: NA; len: 14; CDR3aa: CSARPLGHTGELFF; CDR3nt: TGCAGTGCCAGGCCCTTGGGGCACACCGGGGAGCTGTTTTTT
abundance: few; j_gene: TRBJ2-5; v_gene: TRBV7-9; d_gene: NA; len: 16; CDR3aa: CASSLVSVGTWETQYF; CDR3nt: TGTGCCAGCAGCTTGGTTTCCGTGGGGACCTGGGAGACCCAGTACTTC
abundance: NA; j_gene: TRBJ2-7; v_gene: TRBV7-6; d_gene: TRBD2; len: 15; CDR3aa: CACSFRGTSEYEQYF; CDR3nt: TGTGCCTGCAGCTTTAGGGGGACTAGCGAATACGAGCAGTACTTC
abundance: NA; j_gene: TRBJ1-1; v_gene: TRBV18; d_gene: NA; len: 15; CDR3aa: CASSLALDRNTEAFF; CDR3nt: TGTGCCAGCTCCCTTGCCTTGGACAGGAACACTGAAGCTTTCTTT
abundance: few; j_gene: TRBJ2-2; v_gene: TRBV5-6; d_gene: NA; len: 13; CDR3aa: CASSVQVTGELFF; CDR3nt: TGTGCCAGCAGCGTACAGGTCACCGGGGAGCTGTTTTTT
abundance: NA; j_gene: TRBJ2-1; v_gene: TRBV7-2; d_gene: NA; len: 13; CDR3aa: CASRYSGTNEQFF; CDR3nt: TGTGCCAGCAGGTATTCCGGGACCAATGAGCAGTTCTTC
abundance: few; j_gene: TRBJ2-1; v_gene: TRBV6-2/TRBV6-3; d_gene: NA; len: 16; CDR3aa: CASRTMTVFGDNEQFF; CDR3nt: TGTGCCAGCAGGACTATGACAGTCTTTGGGGACAATGAGCAGTTCTTC
abundance: NA; j_gene: TRBJ2-1; v_gene: TRBV18; d_gene: NA; len: 14; CDR3aa: CASSPYQESNEQFF; CDR3nt: TGTGCCAGCTCACCATATCAGGAGTCCAATGAGCAGTTCTTC
abundance: NA; j_gene: TRBJ2-3; v_gene: TRBV16; d_gene: NA; len: 15; CDR3aa: CASSGHWGWTDTQYF; CDR3nt: TGTGCCAGCAGCGGTCACTGGGGATGGACAGATACGCAGTATTTT